A single sample gave rise to the 10 T cell receptor beta chains below, sequenced in a study of blood T cell repertoires in COVID-19. Repertoires were generated with immunoSEQ multiplex PCR, while TCRdb's copy carries only in-frame clones and drops some. This table has tens of thousands of clones, 88% appearing once. Input material: peripheral blood. All receptors derive from a man in his 70s with acute or convalescent COVID-19.

On this clone: The germline gene is not matched at one end of the junction; a read error may be the cause. The chain's CDR3 is CASSLLATNEKLFF. CDR3 nucleotides: TGTGCCAGCAGTTTATTGGCAACAAATGAAAAACTGTTTTTT. The chain couples TRBV28 to TRBJ1-4; D is unresolved. This CDR3 comprises 14 residues. Germline CDR1 MDHEN, CDR2 SYDVKM.

The V call is TRBV27, the J call TRBJ2-5; TRBD1 matches at 9 bases. CDR1 and CDR2 from the germline V gene are MNHEY and SMNVEV (reference sequence). The junction had 10 bases not matched to a gene; V was cut back by 5 bases and J by 0 bases. This CDR3 is built from 17 residues. CDR3 in DNA: TGTGCCAGCAGTAACCTCGGACAGGGGACGTACCAAGAGACCCAGTACTTC. Protein sequence: CASSNLGQGTYQETQYF.

The CDR3 here is CASESGLAGNYEQYF. DNA for the CDR3: TGTGCCAGCGAGTCGGGACTAGCGGGGAACTACGAGCAGTACTTC. The rearrangement uses TRBV3-1 (or the pseudogene TRBV3-2) and TRBJ2-7; 13 nucleotides line up with TRBD2. J lost 3 bases, V lost 8 bases, and 7 bases had no gene match. This CDR3 region has 15 residues. The V gene's germline CDR1 is LGHDT and CDR2 YNNKEL (reference sequence).

This sequence joins TRBV6-2 or TRBV6-3 and TRBJ2-7; tentatively, D is TRBD2 (8 bases). CDR3 length: 18 amino acids. V shed 6 bases and J shed 7 bases, with 31 bases lying between them. Per the germline V gene, CDR1 is MNHEY and CDR2 is SVGEGT. The CDR3: CASSHRPRGGGRSGEQYF. The CDR3 region has the DNA TGTGCCAGCAGCCACCGACCCCGAGGGGGCGGGAGGTCAGGGGAGCAGTACTTC.

The chain is built from TRBV23-1 and TRBJ1-4; tentative D call: TRBD1 (6 bases). TRBV23-1 is noted as an ORF with a role that remains uncertain. The ends were cut back, 0 bases at V and 4 bases at J, with 12 bases in the middle. There are 16 residues in the CDR3. CDR3 in DNA: TGCGCCAGCAGTCAATCGGGAGGGGGGGATAATGAAAAACTGTTTTTT. It yields the protein CASSQSGGGDNEKLFF.

This chain joins TRBV6-1 and TRBJ1-5; the D gene is possibly TRBD1 (5 bases). The V gene lost 0 bases and the J gene lost 3 bases, with 15 bases spanning the gap. The CDR3 covers 17 residues. Germline CDR1 reads MNHNS; CDR2 reads SASEGT. Here the CDR3 DNA reads TGTGCCAGCAGTGAAGCGCTGGGGGGGAGGAACAATCAGCCCCAGCATTTT. Amino acids: CASSEALGGRNNQPQHF.

The chain combines TRBV6-1 with TRBJ1-2; TRBD1 agrees at 7 bases. Per germline, CDR1 MNHNS and CDR2 SASEGT. The trim removed 3 bases at V and 2 bases at J, leaving 3 bases unmatched. The CDR3 runs 14 residues. DNA for the CDR3: TGTGCCAGCAGTGAGACGGGACAGAACTATGGCTACACCTTC. Its translation is CASSETGQNYGYTF.

The V and J genes are TRBV7-2 and TRBJ1-1; the match to TRBD1 covers 8 bases. Germline values: CDR1 SGHTA, CDR2 FQGNSA. Germline trimming cut 5 bases from V and 3 bases from J; bases unmatched to any gene: 5. This CDR3 spans 14 amino acids. DNA for the CDR3: TGTGCCAGCAGCATCACAGGGGGGGACACTGAAGCTTTCTTT. This gives the protein CASSITGGDTEAFF.

The rearrangement joins TRBV6-5 to TRBJ1-3; unclear D gene. V was pared by 8 bases and J by 1 base, with 12 bases between. Germline lookup yields CDR1 MNHEY and CDR2 SVGAGI. CDR3 length equals 14 residues. The CDR3 DNA reads as TGTGCCAGCCGCCCGCGTTCATCTGGAAACACCATATATTTT. Encoded protein: CASRPRSSGNTIYF.

The V and J genes are TRBV19 and TRBJ1-4, with 7 positions matching TRBD1. V lost 4 bases to trimming and J lost 6 bases; unmatched junction nucleotides: 5. Germline CDR1 LNHDA, CDR2 SQIVND (reference sequence). This CDR3 has 14 residues. CDR3 nucleotide sequence: TGTGCCAGTAGTACACAGGGGAGAGATGAAAAACTGTTTTTT. Protein sequence: CASSTQGRDEKLFF. Combining the CDR3 with reference TRBV19 and TRBJ1-4 gives the whole variable domain DGGITQSPKYLFRKEGQNVTLSCEQNLNHDAMYWYRQDPGQGLRLIYYSQIVNDFQKGDIAEGYSVSREKKESFPLTVTSAQKNPTAFYLCASSTQGRDEKLFFGSGTQLSVL.